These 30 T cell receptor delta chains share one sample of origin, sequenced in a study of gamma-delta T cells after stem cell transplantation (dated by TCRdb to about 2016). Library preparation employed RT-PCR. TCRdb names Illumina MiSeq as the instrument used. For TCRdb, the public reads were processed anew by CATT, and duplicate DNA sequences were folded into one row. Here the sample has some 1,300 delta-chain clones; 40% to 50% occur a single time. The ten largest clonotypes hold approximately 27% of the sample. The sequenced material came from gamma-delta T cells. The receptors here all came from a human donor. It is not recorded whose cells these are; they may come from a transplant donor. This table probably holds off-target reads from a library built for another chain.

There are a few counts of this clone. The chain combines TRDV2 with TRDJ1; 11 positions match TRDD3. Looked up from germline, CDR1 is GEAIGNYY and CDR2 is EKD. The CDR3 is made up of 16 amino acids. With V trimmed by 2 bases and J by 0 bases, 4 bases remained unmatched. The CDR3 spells CACDRLGDTYTDKLIF. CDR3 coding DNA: TGTGCCTGTGACAGGCTGGGGGATACCTACACCGATAAACTCATCTTT.

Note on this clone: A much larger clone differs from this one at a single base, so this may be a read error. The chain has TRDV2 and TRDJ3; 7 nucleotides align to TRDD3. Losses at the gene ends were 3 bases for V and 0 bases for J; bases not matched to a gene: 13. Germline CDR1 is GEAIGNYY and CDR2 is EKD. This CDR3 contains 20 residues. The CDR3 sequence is CACDPLRGDRSSWDTRQMFF. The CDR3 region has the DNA TGTGCCTGTGACCCGCTACGGGGGGATCGGAGCTCCTGGGACACCCGACAGATGTTTTTC.

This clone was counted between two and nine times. The CDR3 sequence is CACHEISPDKLIF. The CDR3 DNA reads TGTGCCTGTCACGAGATATCCCCCGATAAACTCATCTTT. V usage is TRDV2 and J usage is TRDJ1; D not resolved. The V end was cut by 6 bases, the J end by 3 bases, with 13 bases between. Germline V gives CDR1 GEAIGNYY, CDR2 EKD. The CDR3 totals 13 residues.

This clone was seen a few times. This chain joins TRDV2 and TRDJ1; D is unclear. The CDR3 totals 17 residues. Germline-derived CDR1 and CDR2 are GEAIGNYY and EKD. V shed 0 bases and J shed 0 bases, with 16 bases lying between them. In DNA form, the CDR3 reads TGTGCCTGTGACACCGTCGGCCGCATACCGGACACCGATAAACTCATCTTT. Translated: CACDTVGRIPDTDKLIF.

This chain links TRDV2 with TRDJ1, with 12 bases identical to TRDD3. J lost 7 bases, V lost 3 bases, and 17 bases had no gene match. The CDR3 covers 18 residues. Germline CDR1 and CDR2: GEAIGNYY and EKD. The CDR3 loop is CACDSVLGDTPNVGKLIF. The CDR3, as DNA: TGTGCCTGTGACTCCGTACTGGGGGATACTCCCAACGTTGGTAAACTCATCTTT.

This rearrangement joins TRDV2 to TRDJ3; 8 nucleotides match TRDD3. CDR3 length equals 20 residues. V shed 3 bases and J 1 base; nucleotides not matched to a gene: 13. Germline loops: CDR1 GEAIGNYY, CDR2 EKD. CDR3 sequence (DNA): TGTGCCTGTGACCCAGTAGCTGGGGGAAGAGGATCCTGGGACACCCGACAGATGTTTTTC. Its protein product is CACDPVAGGRGSWDTRQMFF.

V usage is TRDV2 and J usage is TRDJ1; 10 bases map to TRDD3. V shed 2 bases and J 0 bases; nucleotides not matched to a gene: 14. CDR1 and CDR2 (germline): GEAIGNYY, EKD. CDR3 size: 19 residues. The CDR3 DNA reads TGTGCCTGTGACATTGTTTTACTGGGGGATGCGTCCAACACCGATAAACTCATCTTT. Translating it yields CACDIVLLGDASNTDKLIF.

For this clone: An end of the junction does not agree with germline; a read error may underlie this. CDR3 loop: CACDPISGGSQAFTAQLFF. In nucleotides, the CDR3 is TGTGCCTGTGACCCCATCTCTGGGGGTTCCCAAGCTTTTACAGCACAACTCTTCTTT. The chain employs TRDV2 and TRDJ2, with 7 nucleotides matching TRDD3. This CDR3 has 19 residues. Germline V gives CDR1 GEAIGNYY, CDR2 EKD.

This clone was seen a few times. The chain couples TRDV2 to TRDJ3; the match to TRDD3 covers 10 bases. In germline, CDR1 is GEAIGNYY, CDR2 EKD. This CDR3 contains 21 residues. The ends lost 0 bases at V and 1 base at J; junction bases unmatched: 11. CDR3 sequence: CACDTGFLTGGFSWDTRQMFF. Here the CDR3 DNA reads TGTGCCTGTGACACCGGATTTTTGACTGGGGGATTTTCCTGGGACACCCGACAGATGTTTTTC.

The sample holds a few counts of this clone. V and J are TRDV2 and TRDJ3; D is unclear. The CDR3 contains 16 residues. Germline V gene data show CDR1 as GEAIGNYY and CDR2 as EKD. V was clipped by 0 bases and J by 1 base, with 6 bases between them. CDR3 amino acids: CACDTVVSWDTRQMFF. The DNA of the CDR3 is TGTGCCTGTGACACCGTCGTTTCCTGGGACACCCGACAGATGTTTTTC.

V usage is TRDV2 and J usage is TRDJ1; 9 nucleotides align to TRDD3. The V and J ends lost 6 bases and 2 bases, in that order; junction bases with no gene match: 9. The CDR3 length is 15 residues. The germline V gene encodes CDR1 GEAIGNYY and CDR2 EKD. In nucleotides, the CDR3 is TGTGCCTGTCTGCCCCTGGGGGATTCAACCGATAAACTCATCTTT. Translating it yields CACLPLGDSTDKLIF.

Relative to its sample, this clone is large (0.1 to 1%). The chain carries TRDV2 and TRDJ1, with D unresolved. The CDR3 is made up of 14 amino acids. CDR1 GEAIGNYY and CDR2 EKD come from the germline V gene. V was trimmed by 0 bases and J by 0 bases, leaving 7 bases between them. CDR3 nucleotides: TGTGCCTGTGACACCATTACGAACACCGATAAACTCATCTTT. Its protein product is CACDTITNTDKLIF.

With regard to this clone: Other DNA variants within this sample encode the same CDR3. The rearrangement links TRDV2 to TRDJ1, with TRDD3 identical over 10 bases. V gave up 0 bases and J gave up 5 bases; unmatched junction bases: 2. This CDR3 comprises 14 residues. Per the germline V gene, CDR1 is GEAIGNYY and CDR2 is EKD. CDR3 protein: CACDTLLGDDKLIF. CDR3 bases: TGTGCCTGTGACACCTTACTGGGGGATGATAAACTCATCTTT.

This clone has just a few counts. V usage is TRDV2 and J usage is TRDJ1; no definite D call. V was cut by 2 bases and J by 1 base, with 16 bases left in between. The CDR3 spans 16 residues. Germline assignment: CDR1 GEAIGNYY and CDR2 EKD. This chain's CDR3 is CACDNIASDITDKLIF. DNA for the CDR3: TGTGCCTGTGACAATATCGCGTCAGACATCACCGATAAACTCATCTTT.

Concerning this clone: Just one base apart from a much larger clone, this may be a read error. The chain's CDR3 is CACDTALVDSWDTRQMFF. The CDR3 DNA is TGTGCCTGTGACACCGCACTGGTAGACTCCTGGGACACCCGACAGATGTTTTTC. V usage is TRDV2 and J usage is TRDJ3; a weak D match, TRDD3 (5 bases). The V end was cut by 0 bases, the J end by 0 bases, with 11 bases between. This CDR3 comprises 18 residues. Germline loops: CDR1 GEAIGNYY, CDR2 EKD.

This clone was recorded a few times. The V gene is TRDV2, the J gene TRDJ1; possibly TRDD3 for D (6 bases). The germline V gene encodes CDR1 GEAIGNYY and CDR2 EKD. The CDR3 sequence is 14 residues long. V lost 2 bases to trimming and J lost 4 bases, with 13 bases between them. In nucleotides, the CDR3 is TGTGCCTGTGACAGCTGGGGATCGAACGATAAACTCATCTTT. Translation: CACDSWGSNDKLIF.

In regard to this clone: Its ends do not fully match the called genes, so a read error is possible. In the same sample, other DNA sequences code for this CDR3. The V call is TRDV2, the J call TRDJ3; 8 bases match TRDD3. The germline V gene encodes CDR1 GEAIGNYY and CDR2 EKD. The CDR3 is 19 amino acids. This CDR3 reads CACDAWGTKGSWDTRQMFF. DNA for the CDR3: TGTGCCTGTGACGCCTGGGGGACTAAAGGCTCCTGGGACACCCGGCAGATGTTTTTC.

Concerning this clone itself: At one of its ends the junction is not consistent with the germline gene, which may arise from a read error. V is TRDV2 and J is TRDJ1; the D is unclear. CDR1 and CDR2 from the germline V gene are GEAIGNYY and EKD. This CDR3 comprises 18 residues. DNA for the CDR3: TGTTCCTGTGACACCGTGGTGAAGAACGGCCGAGACACCGATAAACTCATCTTT. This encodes CSCDTVVKNGRDTDKLIF.

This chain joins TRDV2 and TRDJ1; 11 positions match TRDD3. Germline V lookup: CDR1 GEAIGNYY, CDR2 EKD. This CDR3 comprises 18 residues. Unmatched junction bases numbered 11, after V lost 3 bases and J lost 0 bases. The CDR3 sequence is CACDPLAGGYRDTDKLIF. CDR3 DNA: TGTGCCTGTGACCCCCTTGCTGGGGGATACCGGGACACCGATAAACTCATCTTT.

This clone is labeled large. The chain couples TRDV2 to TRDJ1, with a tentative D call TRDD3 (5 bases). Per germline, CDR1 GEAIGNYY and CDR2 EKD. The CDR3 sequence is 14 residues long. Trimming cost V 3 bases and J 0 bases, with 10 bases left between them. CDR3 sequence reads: CACDQMGNTDKLIF. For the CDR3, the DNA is TGTGCCTGTGACCAAATGGGGAACACCGATAAACTCATCTTT.

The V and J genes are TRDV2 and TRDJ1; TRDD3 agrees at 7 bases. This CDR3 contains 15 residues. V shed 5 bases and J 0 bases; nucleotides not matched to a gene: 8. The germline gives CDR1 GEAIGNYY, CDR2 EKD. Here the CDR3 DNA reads TGTGCCTGTGCCACTCTGGGGGCAAACACCGATAAACTCATCTTT. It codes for CACATLGANTDKLIF.

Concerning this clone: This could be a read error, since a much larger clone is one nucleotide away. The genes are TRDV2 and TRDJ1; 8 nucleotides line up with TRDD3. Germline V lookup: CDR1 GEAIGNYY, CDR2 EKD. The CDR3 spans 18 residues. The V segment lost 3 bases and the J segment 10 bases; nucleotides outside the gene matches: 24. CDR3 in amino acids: CACDPLLTGGRQGTRLIF. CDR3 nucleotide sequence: TGTGCCTGTGACCCCCTGTTGACTGGGGGTCGACAGGGGACTAGACTCATCTTT.

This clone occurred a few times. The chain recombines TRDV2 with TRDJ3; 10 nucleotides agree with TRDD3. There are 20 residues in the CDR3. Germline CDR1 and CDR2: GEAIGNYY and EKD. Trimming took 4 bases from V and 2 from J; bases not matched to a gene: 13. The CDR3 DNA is TGTGCCTGTGATCTACTGGGGGATCGAACCGCCCCCTGGGACACCCGACAGATGTTTTTC. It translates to CACDLLGDRTAPWDTRQMFF.

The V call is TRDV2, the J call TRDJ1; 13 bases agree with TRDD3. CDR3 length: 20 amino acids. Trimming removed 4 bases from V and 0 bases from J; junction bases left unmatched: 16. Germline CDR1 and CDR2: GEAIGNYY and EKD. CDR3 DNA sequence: TGTGCCTGTGATCCTCTACTGGGGGATACGCCCGGAAGTTACACCGATAAACTCATCTTT. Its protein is CACDPLLGDTPGSYTDKLIF.

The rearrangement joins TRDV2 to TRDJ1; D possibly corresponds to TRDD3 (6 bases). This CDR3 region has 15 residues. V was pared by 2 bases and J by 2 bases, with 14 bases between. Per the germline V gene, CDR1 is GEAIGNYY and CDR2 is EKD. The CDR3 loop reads CACDRMDGDTDKLIF. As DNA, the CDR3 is TGTGCCTGTGACAGAATGGACGGGGATACCGATAAACTCATCTTT.

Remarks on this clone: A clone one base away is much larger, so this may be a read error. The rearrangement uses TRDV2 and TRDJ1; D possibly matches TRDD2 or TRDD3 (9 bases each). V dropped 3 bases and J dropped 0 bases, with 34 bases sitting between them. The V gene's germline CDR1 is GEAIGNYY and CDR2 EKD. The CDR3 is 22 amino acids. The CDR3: CACDPLPTLGIRGEGYTDKLIF. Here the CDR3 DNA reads TGTGCCTGTGACCCCCTTCCTACACTGGGGATACGAGGGGAGGGGTACACCGATAAACTCATCTTT.

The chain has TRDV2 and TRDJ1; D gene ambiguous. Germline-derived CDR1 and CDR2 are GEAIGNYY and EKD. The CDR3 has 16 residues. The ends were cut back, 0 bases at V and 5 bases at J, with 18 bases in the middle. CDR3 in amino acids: CACDTVGAAESDKLIF. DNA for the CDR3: TGTGCCTGTGACACCGTCGGGGCCGCCGAGAGTGATAAACTCATCTTT.

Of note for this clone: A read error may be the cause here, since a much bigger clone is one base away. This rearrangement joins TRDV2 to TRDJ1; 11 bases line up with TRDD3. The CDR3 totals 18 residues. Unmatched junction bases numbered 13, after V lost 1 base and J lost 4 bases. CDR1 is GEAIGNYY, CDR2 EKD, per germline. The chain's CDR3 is CACDTLMGDTGNIDKLIF. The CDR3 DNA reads TGTGCCTGTGACACATTAATGGGGGATACGGGTAATATCGATAAACTCATCTTT.

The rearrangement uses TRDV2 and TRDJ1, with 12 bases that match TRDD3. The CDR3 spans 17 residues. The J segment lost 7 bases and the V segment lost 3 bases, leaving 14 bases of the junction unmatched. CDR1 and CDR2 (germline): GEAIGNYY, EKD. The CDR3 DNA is TGTGCCTGTGACCGATTACGACTGGGGGATACTATCGTTAAACTCATCTTT. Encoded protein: CACDRLRLGDTIVKLIF.

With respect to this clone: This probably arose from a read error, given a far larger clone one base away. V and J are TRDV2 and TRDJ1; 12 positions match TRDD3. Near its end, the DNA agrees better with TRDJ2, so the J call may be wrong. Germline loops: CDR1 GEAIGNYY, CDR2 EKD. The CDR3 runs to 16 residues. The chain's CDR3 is CACDPLGDTGTDKLFF. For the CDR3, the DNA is TGTGCCTGTGACCCACTGGGGGATACTGGGACCGATAAACTCTTCTTT.